This T cell receptor (beta chain) appears in the sequencing data of a study of post-analysis software for immune sequencing data (dated by TCRdb to 2013 to 2016). Study-wide context: Relapsing-remitting, secondary progressive and progressive-relapsing multiple sclerosis were recorded as disease courses, and subtype annotation was lacking for some patients. The patient repertoires were compared against approximately ten previously published healthy control repertoires obtained from donors aged about 6 to 26 years. A subset of samples was prepared in parallel using single-end sample barcoding, then pooled and co-amplified after Illumina adapter ligation.

CDR1 and CDR2 are read off the germline V gene as SGHTA and FQGNSA. CDR3 length: 15 amino acids, cysteine to phenylalanine. The only DNA kept is the CDR3, 45 bases in frame from the first base. Study-wide findings and limitations: Direct clustering with F measure showed strong co-clustering of samples prepared in the same batch, prompting a batch-effect correction. The multiple sclerosis patient group was slightly younger than the control group. Four or five TRBV segments, including TRBV5-6, TRBV5-1 and TRBV20-1, were significantly more frequent in patients than controls. Significantly lower normalized Chao1 diversity was found in multiple sclerosis patients than in controls, suggesting substantial peripheral T-cell clonal expansion.

Libraries came from PCR. Sequenced using an Illumina HiSeq 2500. To reduce PCR and sequencing biases, unique molecular identifiers were incorporated into the TCR beta cDNA libraries. Roughly 0.5 million cDNA molecules were obtained per 1 to 10 million input T cells, so each molecule approximated one T cell. The same protocol used for the earlier healthy control dataset was applied to prepare and sequence the patient libraries. Within a given batch, samples were prepared together, multiplexed and sequenced on the same HiSeq lane. In the original analysis: Raw barcoded reads were processed with MIGEC, discarding single-read molecular identifier groups before consensus assembly and CDR3 extraction. Clonotype tables were post-analysed with VDJtools, normalizing diversity by down-sampling all datasets to the smallest sample size. Repertoire overlap clustering matched CDR3 amino acid but not nucleotide sequences to correct batch-related cross-sample contamination. The public reads were reprocessed in TCRdb via fastp at Q25 and MiXCR, keeping in-frame beta chains. Rows merge per CDR3 protein into single entries with the most common DNA and genes. The V and J calls and clone size are TCRdb's, not the authors'. In this sample the table shows 750,000 to 950,000 distinct CDR3 sequences, around 45% of which occur a single time. Just under 5% of the sample rests with the top ten.

To demonstrate the VDJtools post-analysis software, the study profiled TCR beta repertoires from the peripheral blood of around 13 young patients with multiple sclerosis. The multiple sclerosis patients were children and adolescents ranging in age from roughly 6 to 15 years. The count of this clonotype is one. Its recognized antigen is unknown. No quality values exist for individual bases; no much larger clone is one base distant. The V and J segments used are TRBV7-2 and TRBJ2-5; the D gene is perhaps TRBD1 or TRBD2, each of them matching over 5 bases. The better agreement between TRBJ2-7 and the DNA end casts doubt on the J call. The TCR originated in a girl aged 5-17 years with multiple sclerosis. Sequences were obtained from blood. The DNA reads TGTGCCAGCAGCTTAGATCCCGGGACCGGGTACGAGCAGTACTTC. Its translation is CASSLDPGTGYEQYF.